This T cell receptor (beta chain) derives from a study of human T cells and chemical hapten exposure. Time point given: pre-sensitization, week 0. The treatment here: therapeutic diphenylcyclopropenone sensitization with weekly scalp DPC. TCRdb reprocessed the RACE reads with MiXCR, giving one entry per CDR3 protein. The sample lists about 260,000 distinct CDR3 sequences; approximately 8.4% were seen once. This clonotype was counted many times. CDR1 SGHTA and CDR2 FQGTGA come from the germline V gene. Trimming cost V 1 base and J 9 bases; bases outside gene matches: 5. The CDR3 is made up of 14 amino acids.

This sample comprised whole blood, obtained in connection with sensitization to the hapten diphenylcyclopropenone (DPC). The gene calls are TRBV7-3 and TRBJ2-1; 8 nucleotides agree with TRBD2. The TCR comes from a woman between 35 and 50 years old with alopecia areata. Some clones in this sample may be carry-over from other donors' samples. The CDR3 is CASSLRREVPEQFF. CDR3 bases: TGTGCCAGCAGCTTAAGGCGGGAGGTCCCTGAGCAGTTCTTC.